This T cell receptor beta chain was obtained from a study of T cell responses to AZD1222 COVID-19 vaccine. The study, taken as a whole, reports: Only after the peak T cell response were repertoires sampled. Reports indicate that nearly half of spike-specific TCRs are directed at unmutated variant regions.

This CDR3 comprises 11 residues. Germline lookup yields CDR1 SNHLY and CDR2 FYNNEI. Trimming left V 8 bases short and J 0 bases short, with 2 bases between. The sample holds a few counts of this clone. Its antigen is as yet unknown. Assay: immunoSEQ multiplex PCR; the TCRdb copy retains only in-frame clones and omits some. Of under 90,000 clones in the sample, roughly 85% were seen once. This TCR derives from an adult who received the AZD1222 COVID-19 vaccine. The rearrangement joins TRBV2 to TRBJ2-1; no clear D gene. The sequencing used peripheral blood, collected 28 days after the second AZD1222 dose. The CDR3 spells CASGSYNEQFF. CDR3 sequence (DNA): TGTGCCAGCGGCTCCTACAATGAGCAGTTCTTC.